This T cell receptor beta chain was sequenced during a study of regulatory T cells in long-lasting Graves disease. The study's findings and limits: Limited samples may have lowered accuracy. Whereas nearly 1,000 public clonotypes were shared by new patients, persistent patients shared more, at roughly 2,500.

V dropped 1 base and J dropped 5; count of bases not matched to a gene: 6. From germline, CDR1 is MDHEN and CDR2 SYDVKM. The CDR3 loop spans 16 amino acids. Arm-PCR with iRepertoire HTBI primers amplified the CDR3 regions for these TCR beta libraries. TCRdb used MiXCR to reprocess the multiplex PCR reads, holding one entry per CDR3 protein. The sample lists hundreds of thousands of distinct CDR3 sequences; roughly 21% were seen once. In this sample, this clonotype turned up a few times. Its antigen is not known. Regarding time point: persistent/refractory GD, antithyroid drugs over 5 years with positive TRAb. PBMC-derived RNA was used for the TCR library. Patients of an endocrinology department in Xi'an, China, were included.

The chain couples TRBV28 to TRBJ2-2; 8 bases agree with TRBD1. Source: peripheral blood mononuclear cells (PBMCs), taken when the disease was refractory, from a patient treated with antithyroid drugs. This receptor was obtained from a female donor with Graves disease. DNA of the CDR3: TGTGCCAGCAGTTTATATGACAGGGGTGGGACCGGGGAGCTGTTTTTT. Translating it yields CASSLYDRGGTGELFF.